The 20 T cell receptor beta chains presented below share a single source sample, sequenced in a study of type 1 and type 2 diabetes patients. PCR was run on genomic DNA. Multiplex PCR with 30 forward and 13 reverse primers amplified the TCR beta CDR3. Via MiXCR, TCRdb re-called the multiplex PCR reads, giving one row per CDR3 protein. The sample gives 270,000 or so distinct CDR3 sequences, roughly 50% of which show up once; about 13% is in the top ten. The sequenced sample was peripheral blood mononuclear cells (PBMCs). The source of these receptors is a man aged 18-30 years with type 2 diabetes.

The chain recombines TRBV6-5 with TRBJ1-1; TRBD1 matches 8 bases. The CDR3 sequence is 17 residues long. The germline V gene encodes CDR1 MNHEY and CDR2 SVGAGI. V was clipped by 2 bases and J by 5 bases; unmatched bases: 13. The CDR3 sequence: CASSYRVGQGAITEAFF. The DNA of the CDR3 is TGTGCCAGCAGTTACCGGGTTGGGCAGGGGGCAATTACTGAAGCTTTCTTT.

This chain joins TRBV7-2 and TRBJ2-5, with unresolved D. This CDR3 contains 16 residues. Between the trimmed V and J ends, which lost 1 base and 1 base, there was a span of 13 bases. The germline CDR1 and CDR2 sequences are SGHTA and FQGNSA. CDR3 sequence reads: CASSLGVADSQETQYF. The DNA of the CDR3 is TGTGCCAGCAGCTTAGGAGTGGCGGATTCCCAAGAGACCCAGTACTTC.

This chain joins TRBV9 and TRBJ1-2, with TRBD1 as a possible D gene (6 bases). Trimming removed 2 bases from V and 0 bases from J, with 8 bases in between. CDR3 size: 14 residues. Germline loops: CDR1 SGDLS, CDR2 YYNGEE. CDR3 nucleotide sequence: TGTGCCAGCAGCGTTGGGACACCTAACTATGGCTACACCTTC. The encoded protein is CASSVGTPNYGYTF.

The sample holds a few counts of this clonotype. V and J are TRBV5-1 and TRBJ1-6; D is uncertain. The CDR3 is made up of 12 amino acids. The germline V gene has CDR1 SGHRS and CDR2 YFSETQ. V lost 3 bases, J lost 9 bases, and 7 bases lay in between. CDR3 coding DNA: TGCGCCAGCAGCTCCACTGGTTCACCCCTCCACTTT. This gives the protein CASSSTGSPLHF.

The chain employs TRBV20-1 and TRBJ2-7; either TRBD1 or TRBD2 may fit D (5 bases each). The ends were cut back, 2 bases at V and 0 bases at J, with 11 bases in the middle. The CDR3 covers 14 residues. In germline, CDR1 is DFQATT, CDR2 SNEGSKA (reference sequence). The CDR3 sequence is CSARPDTSSYEQYF. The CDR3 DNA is TGCAGTGCTAGACCGGACACTAGCTCCTACGAGCAGTACTTC.

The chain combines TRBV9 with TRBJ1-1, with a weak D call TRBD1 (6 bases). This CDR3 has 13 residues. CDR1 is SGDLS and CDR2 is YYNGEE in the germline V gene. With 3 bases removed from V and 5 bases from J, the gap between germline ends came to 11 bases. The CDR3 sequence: CASSAGGQTEAFF. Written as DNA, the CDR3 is TGTGCCAGCAGCGCGGGGGGGCAGACTGAAGCTTTCTTT.

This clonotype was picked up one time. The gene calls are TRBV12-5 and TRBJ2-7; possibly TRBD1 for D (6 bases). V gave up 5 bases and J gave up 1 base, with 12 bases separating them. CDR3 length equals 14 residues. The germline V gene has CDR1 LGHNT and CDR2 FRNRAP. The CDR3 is CASGNSRGSYEQYF. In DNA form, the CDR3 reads TGTGCTAGTGGTAATTCCAGGGGTTCCTACGAGCAGTACTTC.

CDR3 nucleotide sequence: TGTGCCAGCAGCTTCGCTCAAAACTATGGCTACACCTTC. Translating it yields CASSFAQNYGYTF. The V and J genes are TRBV11-3 and TRBJ1-2; D not certain. The V end lost 3 bases, the J end lost 2 bases, and 7 bases lay between the germline ends. CDR3 length equals 13 residues. Germline-derived CDR1 and CDR2 are SGHNT and YENEEA. The full variable domain, completed using reference TRBV11-3 and TRBJ1-2, is EAGVVQSPRYKIIEKKQPVAFWCNPISGHNTLYWYLQNLGQGPELLIRYENEEAVDDSQLPKDRFSAERLKGVDSTLKIQPAELGDSAVYLCASSFAQNYGYTFGSGTRLTVV.

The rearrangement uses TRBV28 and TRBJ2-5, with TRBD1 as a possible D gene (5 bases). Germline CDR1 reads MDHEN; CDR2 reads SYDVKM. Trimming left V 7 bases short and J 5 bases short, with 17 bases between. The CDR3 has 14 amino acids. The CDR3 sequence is CASIPGRGVETQYF. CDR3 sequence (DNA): TGTGCCAGCATTCCGGGTAGGGGCGTGGAGACCCAGTACTTC.

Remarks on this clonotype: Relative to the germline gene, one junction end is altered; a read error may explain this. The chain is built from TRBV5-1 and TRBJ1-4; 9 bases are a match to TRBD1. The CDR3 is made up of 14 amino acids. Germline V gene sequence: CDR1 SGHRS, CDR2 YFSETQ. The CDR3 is CASSLGTGKEKLFF. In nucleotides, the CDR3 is TGTGCCAGCAGCTTAGGGACAGGGAAGGAAAAACTGTTTTTT.

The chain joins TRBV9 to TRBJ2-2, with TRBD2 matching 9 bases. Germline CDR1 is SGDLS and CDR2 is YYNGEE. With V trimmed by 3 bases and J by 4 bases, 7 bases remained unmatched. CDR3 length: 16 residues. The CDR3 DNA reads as TGTGCCAGCAGCGGACGCGGGGGGGCGGTCACCGGGGAGCTGTTTTTT. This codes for CASSGRGGAVTGELFF.

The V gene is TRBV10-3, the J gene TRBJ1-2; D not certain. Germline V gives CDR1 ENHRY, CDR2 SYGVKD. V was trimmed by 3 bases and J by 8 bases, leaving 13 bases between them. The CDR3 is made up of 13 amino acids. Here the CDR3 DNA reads TGTGCCATCAGTGAAAGCGCCCTCAAAGGCTACACCTTC. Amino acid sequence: CAISESALKGYTF.

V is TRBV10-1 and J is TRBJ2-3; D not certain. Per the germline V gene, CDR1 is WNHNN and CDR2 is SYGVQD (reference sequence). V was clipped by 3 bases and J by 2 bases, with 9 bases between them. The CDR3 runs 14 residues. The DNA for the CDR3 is TGCGCCAGCAGTGATGGGGTCTCCACAGATACGCAGTATTTT. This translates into CASSDGVSTDTQYF.

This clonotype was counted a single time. The CDR3 here is CASSLWGWNTEAFF. CDR3 DNA sequence: TGTGCCAGCAGTCTTTGGGGGTGGAACACTGAAGCTTTCTTT. The chain uses TRBV7-2 and TRBJ1-1; the D gene is possibly TRBD1 (5 bases). Germline-derived CDR1 and CDR2 are SGHTA and FQGNSA. CDR3 size: 14 residues. Trimming pared 6 bases from V and 1 base from J, leaving 12 bases between.

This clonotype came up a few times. The CDR3 nucleotides read TGTGCCAGCAGTCCCCTCCAGGCGGAGGGGAGCACAGATACGCAGTATTTT. Its protein product is CASSPLQAEGSTDTQYF. The chain employs TRBV27 and TRBJ2-3; tentative D call: TRBD2 (6 bases). Trimming took 5 bases from V and 0 from J, leaving 18 bases between them. In germline, CDR1 is MNHEY, CDR2 SMNVEV (reference sequence). The CDR3 spans 17 residues.

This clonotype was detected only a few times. For the CDR3, the DNA is TGTGCCAGCAGCGCTACAGGGGGCGTTGGGGGCTACACCTTC. This translates into CASSATGGVGGYTF. The rearrangement links TRBV9 to TRBJ1-2; 9 bases align to TRBD1. V was pared by 3 bases and J by 8 bases, with 8 bases of the junction left unmatched. The CDR3 runs 14 residues. Germline assignment: CDR1 SGDLS and CDR2 YYNGEE.

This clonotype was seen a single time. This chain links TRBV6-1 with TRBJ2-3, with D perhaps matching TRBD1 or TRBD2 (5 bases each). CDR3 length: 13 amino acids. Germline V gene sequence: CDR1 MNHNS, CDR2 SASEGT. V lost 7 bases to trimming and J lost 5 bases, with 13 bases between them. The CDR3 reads CASMTTEGDTQYF. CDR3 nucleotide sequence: TGTGCCAGCATGACGACAGAGGGAGATACGCAGTATTTT.

The DNA of the CDR3 is TGTGCCAGCAGCCCTGGGACGGACTCTAGGGAGCAGTACTTC. Encoded protein: CASSPGTDSREQYF. The J gene is TRBJ2-7, the V gene TRBV9; D possibly matches TRBD1 or TRBD2 (5 bases each). The germline V gene has CDR1 SGDLS and CDR2 YYNGEE. Trimming took 4 bases from V and 7 from J, leaving 18 bases between them. The CDR3 is 14 amino acids.

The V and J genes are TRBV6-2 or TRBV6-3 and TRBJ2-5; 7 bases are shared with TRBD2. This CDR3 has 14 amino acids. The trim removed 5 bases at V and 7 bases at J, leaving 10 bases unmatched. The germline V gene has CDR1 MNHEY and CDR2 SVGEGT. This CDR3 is CASSEPASGWTQYF. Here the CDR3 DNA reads TGTGCCAGCAGTGAGCCGGCTAGCGGTTGGACCCAGTACTTC.

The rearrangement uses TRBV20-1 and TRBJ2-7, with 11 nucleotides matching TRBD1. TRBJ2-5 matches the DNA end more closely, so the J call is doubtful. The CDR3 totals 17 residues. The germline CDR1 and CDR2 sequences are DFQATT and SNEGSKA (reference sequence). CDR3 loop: CSARVRGRGQGEETQYF. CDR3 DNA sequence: TGCAGTGCTAGAGTGAGGGGTAGGGGACAGGGGGAGGAGACCCAGTACTTC.